The 22 T cell receptor beta chains presented below share a single source sample, sequenced in a study of cytomegalovirus exposure and HLA in healthy donors. PCR used 60 Vbeta primers and 13 Jbeta primers. Sequenced by immunoSEQ multiplex PCR; TCRdb stores in-frame clones only, minus some. The data contain about 62,000 clones, just under 75% of them seen just once; the ten biggest clones take up under 7%. The source material was PBMCs. The origin of the receptors is a woman aged 25 to 39 in good health and CMV-seronegative.

There are a few counts of this clone. This chain links TRBV6-1 with TRBJ1-5; D is possibly TRBD1 (5 bases). Germline-derived CDR1 and CDR2 are MNHNS and SASEGT. Trimming cost V 4 bases and J 5 bases, with 18 bases left between them. The CDR3 runs to 16 residues. CDR3 in DNA: TGTGCCAGCAGTGCCACCGGCGGGACTGCTTATCAGCCCCAGCATTTT. Encoded protein: CASSATGGTAYQPQHF.

The chain carries TRBV27 and TRBJ1-5, with D possibly TRBD1 on 5 matching bases. The CDR3 is 15 residues long. Germline V gene sequence: CDR1 MNHEY, CDR2 SMNVEV (reference sequence). Trimming left V 1 base short and J 1 base short, with 8 bases between. CDR3 amino acids: CASSLLEGSNQPQHF. The DNA for the CDR3 is TGTGCCAGCAGTTTATTGGAGGGGAGCAATCAGCCCCAGCATTTT.

The rearrangement joins TRBV30 to TRBJ2-3; a possible D gene is TRBD2 (6 bases). CDR1 is GTSNPN and CDR2 is SVGIG in the germline V gene (reference sequence). The CDR3 covers 13 residues. V lost 2 bases, J lost 8 bases, and 14 bases lay in between. The DNA of the CDR3 is TGTGCCTGGAGTACCGGCGGGAAGGGTACGCAGTATTTT. Translated, it gives CAWSTGGKGTQYF.

The V call is TRBV6-1, the J call TRBJ2-1; TRBD1 aligns across 10 bases. Per the germline V gene, CDR1 is MNHNS and CDR2 is SASEGT. This CDR3 contains 15 residues. The ends lost 1 base at V and 8 bases at J; junction bases unmatched: 5. The CDR3 DNA follows: TGTGCCAGCAGTGAAGGGACAGGGGGTTCCGATGAGCAGTTCTTC. Residues: CASSEGTGGSDEQFF.

This sequence joins TRBV18 and TRBJ2-5; 11 bases are a match to TRBD2. V was pared by 3 bases and J by 2 bases, with 5 bases of the junction left unmatched. CDR3 length: 16 amino acids. CDR1 is KGHSH, CDR2 LQKENI, per germline. In nucleotides, the CDR3 is TGTGCCAGCTCACCCCGGCTAGCGGGAGGTCAAGAGACCCAGTACTTC. It is translated as CASSPRLAGGQETQYF.

This clone is categorized as medium-sized. The chain joins TRBV25-1 to TRBJ2-5; possible D gene TRBD1, 6 bases. Germline CDR1 and CDR2: MGHDK and SYGVNS. V was cut by 3 bases and J by 1 base, with 12 bases left in between. This CDR3 has 15 amino acids. The CDR3 DNA reads TGTGCCAGCAGTGACTCCAGGACAGTCCAAGAGACCCAGTACTTC. Amino acids: CASSDSRTVQETQYF.

V is TRBV5-1 and J is TRBJ2-3, with TRBD2 matching 10 bases. The junction had 6 bases not matched to a gene; V was cut back by 0 bases and J by 5 bases. The CDR3 covers 16 residues. The germline CDR1 and CDR2 sequences are SGHRS and YFSETQ. CDR3 coding DNA: TGCGCCAGCAGCTTGGATCCTAGCGGGAGACAAGATACGCAGTATTTT. Translating gives CASSLDPSGRQDTQYF.

The chain couples TRBV25-1 to TRBJ1-4; tentative D call: TRBD1 (5 bases). The germline V and J ends were trimmed by 6 bases and 10 bases, with 15 bases remaining between them. Per the germline V gene, CDR1 is MGHDK and CDR2 is SYGVNS. The CDR3 consists of 13 residues. The CDR3: CASSQAQDRKLFF. The CDR3 nucleotides read TGTGCCAGCAGCCAAGCACAGGATCGAAAACTGTTTTTT. The complete variable domain, with remaining parts taken from reference TRBV25-1 and TRBJ1-4, reads EADIYQTPRYLVIGTGKKITLECSQTMGHDKMYWYQQDPGMELHLIHYSYGVNSTEKGDLSSESTVSRIRTEHFPLTLESARPSHTSQYLCASSQAQDRKLFFGSGTQLSVL.

The V and J genes are TRBV7-8 and TRBJ2-3; TRBD2 matches at 9 bases. V shed 5 bases, J shed 5 bases, and the junction held 14 bases outside the gene matches. The germline CDR1 and CDR2 sequences are SGHVS and FQNEAQ. The CDR3 has 17 residues. CDR3 nucleotides: TGTGCCAGCAGCCCAGACTATAGCGGGAGTTCCGGAGATACGCAGTATTTT. Its protein product is CASSPDYSGSSGDTQYF. Full variable domain (rest looked up from reference TRBV7-8 and TRBJ2-3): GAGVSQSPRYKVAKRGQDVALRCDPISGHVSLFWYQQALGQGPEFLTYFQNEAQLDKSGLPSDRFFAERPEGSVSTLKIQRTQQEDSAVYLCASSPDYSGSSGDTQYFGPGTRLTVL.

The chain combines TRBV27 with TRBJ1-5, with D uncertain. CDR3 size: 16 residues. Germline V gene lookup returns CDR1 MNHEY and CDR2 SMNVEV (reference sequence). Trimming removed 6 bases from V and 2 bases from J, with 17 bases in between. The CDR3 DNA follows: TGTGCCAGCAGCAGCGTGCGGGGAGAAGGCAATCAGCCCCAGCATTTT. This gives the protein CASSSVRGEGNQPQHF.

The chain links TRBV5-1 to TRBJ2-4; 8 nucleotides align to TRBD1. Germline values: CDR1 SGHRS, CDR2 YFSETQ. The CDR3 spans 13 residues. The junction had 4 bases not matched to a gene; V was cut back by 1 base and J by 10 bases. The CDR3 is CASSLSGGWIQYF. The CDR3, as DNA: TGCGCCAGCAGCTTGTCAGGGGGCTGGATTCAGTACTTC.

This clone was observed once. The chain recombines TRBV5-1 with TRBJ2-5; the D gene is possibly TRBD1 (8 bases). The germline gives CDR1 SGHRS, CDR2 YFSETQ. The CDR3 covers 13 residues. V gave up 4 bases and J gave up 5 bases, with 12 bases separating them. CDR3 sequence (DNA): TGCGCCAGCAGCCCACAGGGGGGGGAGACCCAGTACTTC. This codes for CASSPQGGETQYF.

This clone was seen just once. The chain carries TRBV30 and TRBJ2-7; TRBD1 matches 10 bases. The V gene's germline CDR1 is GTSNPN and CDR2 SVGIG (reference sequence). The CDR3 covers 13 residues. Germline trimming cut 5 bases from V and 3 bases from J; bases unmatched to any gene: 4. This CDR3 is CAWDRGQDYEQYV. The CDR3 coding sequence is TGTGCCTGGGACAGGGGGCAAGACTACGAGCAGTACGTC.

This clone was detected a few times. This chain uses TRBV7-6 with TRBJ1-1, with 7 bases lining up with TRBD1. CDR1 and CDR2 from the germline V gene are SGHVS and FNYEAQ. V gave up 1 base and J gave up 5 bases; unmatched junction bases: 10. There are 16 residues in the CDR3. The CDR3 sequence is CASSLDMTGQGTEAFF. The CDR3 nucleotides are TGTGCCAGCAGCTTAGATATGACAGGGCAGGGGACTGAAGCTTTCTTT.

The J gene is TRBJ2-1, the V gene TRBV7-9; 14 bases match TRBD2. After removal of 4 bases from V and 4 bases from J, the junction contained 12 bases not matched to a gene. The CDR3 is 19 residues long. Germline CDR1 and CDR2: SEHNR and FQNEAQ (reference sequence). As DNA, the CDR3 is TGTGCCAGCAGCTCTACCGTCGGGACTAGCGGGAGCATTTACAATGAGCAGTTCTTC. This codes for CASSSTVGTSGSIYNEQFF. Full variable domain (outside the CDR3, taken from reference TRBV7-9 and TRBJ2-1): DTGVSQNPRHKITKRGQNVTFRCDPISEHNRLYWYRQTLGQGPEFLTYFQNEAQLEKSRLLSDRFSAERPKGSFSTLEIQRTEQGDSAMYLCASSSTVGTSGSIYNEQFFGPGTRLTVL.

This sequence joins TRBV4-3 and TRBJ1-2; no reliable D call. Per the germline V gene, CDR1 is LGHNA and CDR2 is YSLEER. This CDR3 region has 14 residues. Trimming took 1 base from V and 0 from J, leaving 6 bases between them. The CDR3, as DNA: TGCGCCAGCAGCCAAGTCCCCGCTAACTATGGCTACACCTTC. Its translation: CASSQVPANYGYTF.

This rearrangement joins TRBV7-2 to TRBJ2-7; possibly TRBD1 for D (5 bases). The CDR3 contains 14 residues. V gave up 5 bases and J gave up 6 bases, with 17 bases separating them. Germline V gene sequence: CDR1 SGHTA, CDR2 FQGNSA. Here the CDR3 DNA reads TGTGCCAGCAGCCCGATGGGTCCAGGGCTCGAGCAGTACTTC. It is translated as CASSPMGPGLEQYF.

The J gene is TRBJ2-5, the V gene TRBV29-1; TRBD2 matches at 12 bases. From germline, CDR1 is SQVTM and CDR2 ANQGSEA. The J segment lost 5 bases and the V segment lost 1 base, leaving 5 bases of the junction unmatched. This CDR3 is 15 amino acids long. In DNA, the CDR3 is TGCAGCGTTGAAGGGGATACTAGCGGGGGGGAGACCCAGTACTTC. Translated, it gives CSVEGDTSGGETQYF.

The rearrangement uses TRBV29-1 and TRBJ2-3, with TRBD2 identical over 10 bases. The germline gives CDR1 SQVTM, CDR2 ANQGSEA. There are 14 residues in the CDR3. Germline trimming cut 4 bases from V and 3 bases from J; bases unmatched to any gene: 4. This CDR3 reads CSVVKLAGTDTQYF. Here the CDR3 DNA reads TGCAGCGTTGTTAAACTAGCGGGAACAGATACGCAGTATTTT.

The chain combines TRBV29-1 with TRBJ2-5; D not certain. The CDR3 length is 13 residues. V dropped 3 bases and J dropped 2 bases, with 10 bases sitting between them. Per the germline V gene, CDR1 is SQVTM and CDR2 is ANQGSEA. CDR3: CSVEILRQETQYF. The DNA of the CDR3 is TGCAGCGTTGAGATTTTGCGGCAAGAGACCCAGTACTTC.

This chain joins TRBV18 and TRBJ2-1; D may be TRBD2 (5 bases). V lost 3 bases and J lost 0, with 12 bases in between. Germline V CDR1 and CDR2: KGHSH, LQKENI. The CDR3 runs to 16 residues. The CDR3 loop is CASSPGAASSYNEQFF. The CDR3 coding sequence is TGTGCCAGCTCACCCGGAGCGGCGAGCTCCTACAATGAGCAGTTCTTC.

This clone came up a few times. V usage is TRBV6-5 and J usage is TRBJ2-7; TRBD1 agrees at 9 bases. Germline CDR1 reads MNHEY; CDR2 reads SVGAGI. The V and J ends lost 7 bases and 3 bases, in that order; junction bases with no gene match: 10. This CDR3 has 15 residues. The CDR3: CASNRGQGYGYEQYF. In DNA form, the CDR3 reads TGTGCCAGCAACCGAGGACAGGGGTACGGCTACGAGCAGTACTTC.